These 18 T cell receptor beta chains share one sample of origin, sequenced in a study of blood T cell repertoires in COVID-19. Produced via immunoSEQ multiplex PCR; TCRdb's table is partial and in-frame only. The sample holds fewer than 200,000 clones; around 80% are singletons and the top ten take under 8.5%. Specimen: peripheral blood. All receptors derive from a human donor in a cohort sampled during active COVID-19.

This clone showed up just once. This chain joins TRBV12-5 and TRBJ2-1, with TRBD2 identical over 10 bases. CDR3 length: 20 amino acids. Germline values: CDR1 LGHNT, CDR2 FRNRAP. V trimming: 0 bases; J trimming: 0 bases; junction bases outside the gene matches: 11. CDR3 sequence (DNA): TGTGCTAGTGGTTTGGTACTCGGGGGACTAGCGAAGAGCTCCTACAATGAGCAGTTCTTC. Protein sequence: CASGLVLGGLAKSSYNEQFF.

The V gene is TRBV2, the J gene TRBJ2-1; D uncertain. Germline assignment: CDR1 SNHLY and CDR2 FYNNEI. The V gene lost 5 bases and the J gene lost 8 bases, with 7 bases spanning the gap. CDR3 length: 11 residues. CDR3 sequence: CASSPPDEQFF. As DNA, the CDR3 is TGTGCCAGCAGTCCCCCGGATGAGCAGTTCTTC.

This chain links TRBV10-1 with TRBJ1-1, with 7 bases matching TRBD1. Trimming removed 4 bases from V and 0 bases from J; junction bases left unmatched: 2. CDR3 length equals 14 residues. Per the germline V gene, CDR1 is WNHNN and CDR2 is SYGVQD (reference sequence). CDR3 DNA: TGCGCCAGCAGTGGAGGGGGCGTGAACACTGAAGCTTTCTTT. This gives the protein CASSGGGVNTEAFF.

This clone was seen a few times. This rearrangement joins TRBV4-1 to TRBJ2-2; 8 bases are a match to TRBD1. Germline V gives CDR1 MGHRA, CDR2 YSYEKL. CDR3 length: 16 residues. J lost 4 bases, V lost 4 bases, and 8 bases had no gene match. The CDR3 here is CASSRGRGQGTGELFF. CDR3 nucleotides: TGCGCCAGCAGCCGGGGCAGAGGACAGGGCACCGGGGAGCTGTTTTTT.

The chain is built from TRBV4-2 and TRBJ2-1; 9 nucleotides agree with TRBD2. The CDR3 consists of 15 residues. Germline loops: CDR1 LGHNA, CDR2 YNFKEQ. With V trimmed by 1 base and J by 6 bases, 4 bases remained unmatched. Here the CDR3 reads CASSQVRGGVNEQFF. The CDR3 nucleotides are TGTGCCAGCAGCCAAGTGCGGGGGGGGGTCAATGAGCAGTTCTTC.

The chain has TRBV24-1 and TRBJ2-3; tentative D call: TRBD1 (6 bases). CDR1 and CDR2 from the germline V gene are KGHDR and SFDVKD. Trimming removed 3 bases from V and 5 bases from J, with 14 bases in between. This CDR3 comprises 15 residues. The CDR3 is CATSDPGHSLDTQYF. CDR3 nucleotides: TGTGCCACCAGTGATCCGGGACACAGCTTAGATACGCAGTATTTT.

Here the CDR3 reads CASSPGDSNYGYTF. The CDR3, as DNA: TGTGCCAGCTCACCTGGGGACAGCAACTATGGCTACACCTTC. The J gene is TRBJ1-2, the V gene TRBV18; 7 bases are shared with TRBD1. The V gene's germline CDR1 is KGHSH and CDR2 LQKENI. Losses at the gene ends were 3 bases for V and 2 bases for J; bases not matched to a gene: 3. This CDR3 is built from 14 residues.

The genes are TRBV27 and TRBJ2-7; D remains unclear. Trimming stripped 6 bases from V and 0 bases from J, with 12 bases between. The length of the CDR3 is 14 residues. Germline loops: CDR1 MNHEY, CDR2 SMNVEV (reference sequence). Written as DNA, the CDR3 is TGTGCCAGCAGCGACCGAGCGTCCTCCTACGAGCAGTACTTC. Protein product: CASSDRASSYEQYF.

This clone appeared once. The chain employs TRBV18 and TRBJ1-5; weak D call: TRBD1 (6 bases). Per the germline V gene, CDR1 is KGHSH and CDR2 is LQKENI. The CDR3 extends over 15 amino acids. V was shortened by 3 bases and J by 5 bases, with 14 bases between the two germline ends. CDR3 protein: CASSPLRGSDQPQHF. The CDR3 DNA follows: TGTGCCAGCTCACCCCTCAGGGGTTCGGATCAGCCCCAGCATTTT.

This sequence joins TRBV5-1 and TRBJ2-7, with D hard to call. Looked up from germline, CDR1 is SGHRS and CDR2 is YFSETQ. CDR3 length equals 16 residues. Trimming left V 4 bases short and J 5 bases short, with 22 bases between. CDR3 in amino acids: CASSIDTFSSLNEQYF. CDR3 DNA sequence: TGCGCCAGCAGCATCGACACTTTTTCGAGCCTCAACGAGCAGTACTTC.

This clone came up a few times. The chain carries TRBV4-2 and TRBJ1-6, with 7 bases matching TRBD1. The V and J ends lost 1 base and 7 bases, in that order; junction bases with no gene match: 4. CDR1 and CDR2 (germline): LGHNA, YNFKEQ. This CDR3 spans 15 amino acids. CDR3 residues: CASSQAQGENSPLHF. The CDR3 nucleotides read TGTGCCAGCAGCCAAGCCCAGGGGGAGAATTCACCCCTCCACTTT.

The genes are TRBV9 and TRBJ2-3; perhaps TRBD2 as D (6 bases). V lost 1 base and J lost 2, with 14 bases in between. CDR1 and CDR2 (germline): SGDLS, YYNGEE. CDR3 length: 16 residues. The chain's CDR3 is CASSVYGGRSTDTQYF. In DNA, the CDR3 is TGTGCCAGCAGCGTATACGGGGGACGATCCACAGATACGCAGTATTTT.

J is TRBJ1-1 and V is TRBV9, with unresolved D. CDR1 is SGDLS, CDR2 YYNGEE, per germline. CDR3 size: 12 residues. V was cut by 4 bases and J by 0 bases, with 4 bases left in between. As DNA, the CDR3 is TGTGCCAGCAGCCCTTTGAACACTGAAGCTTTCTTT. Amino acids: CASSPLNTEAFF.

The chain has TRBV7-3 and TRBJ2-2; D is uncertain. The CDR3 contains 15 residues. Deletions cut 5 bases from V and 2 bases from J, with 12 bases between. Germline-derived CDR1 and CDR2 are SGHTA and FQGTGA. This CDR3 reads CASSRSGPNTGELFF. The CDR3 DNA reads TGTGCCAGCAGCCGGTCAGGCCCTAACACCGGGGAGCTGTTTTTT.

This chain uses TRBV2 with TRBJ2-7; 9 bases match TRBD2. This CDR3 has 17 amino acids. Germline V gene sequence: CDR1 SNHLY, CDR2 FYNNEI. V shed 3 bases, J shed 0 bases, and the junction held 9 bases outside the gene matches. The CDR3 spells CASSEDRRGGSSYEQYF. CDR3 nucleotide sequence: TGTGCCAGCAGTGAGGATAGGCGGGGGGGGAGCTCCTACGAGCAGTACTTC.

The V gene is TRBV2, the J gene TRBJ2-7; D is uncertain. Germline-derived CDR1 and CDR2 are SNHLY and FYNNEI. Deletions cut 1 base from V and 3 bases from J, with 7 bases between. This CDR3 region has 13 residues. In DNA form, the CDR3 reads TGTGCCAGCAGTGAAGTAGCTCTCTACGAGCAGTACTTC. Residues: CASSEVALYEQYF.

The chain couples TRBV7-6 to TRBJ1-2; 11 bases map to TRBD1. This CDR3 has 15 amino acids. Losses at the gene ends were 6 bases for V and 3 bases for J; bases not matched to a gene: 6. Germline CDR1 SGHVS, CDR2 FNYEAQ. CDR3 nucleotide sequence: TGTGCCAGCAGTAAGGACAGGGGGCGGTACTATGGCTACACCTTC. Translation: CASSKDRGRYYGYTF.

CDR3 protein: CASSVEPGGYYGYTF. CDR3 nucleotides: TGTGCCAGCAGCGTAGAGCCAGGGGGATACTATGGCTACACCTTC. The J gene is TRBJ1-2, the V gene TRBV9; 7 positions match TRBD1. Germline V gene lookup returns CDR1 SGDLS and CDR2 YYNGEE. V gave up 0 bases and J gave up 3 bases; unmatched junction bases: 5. The CDR3 covers 15 residues.